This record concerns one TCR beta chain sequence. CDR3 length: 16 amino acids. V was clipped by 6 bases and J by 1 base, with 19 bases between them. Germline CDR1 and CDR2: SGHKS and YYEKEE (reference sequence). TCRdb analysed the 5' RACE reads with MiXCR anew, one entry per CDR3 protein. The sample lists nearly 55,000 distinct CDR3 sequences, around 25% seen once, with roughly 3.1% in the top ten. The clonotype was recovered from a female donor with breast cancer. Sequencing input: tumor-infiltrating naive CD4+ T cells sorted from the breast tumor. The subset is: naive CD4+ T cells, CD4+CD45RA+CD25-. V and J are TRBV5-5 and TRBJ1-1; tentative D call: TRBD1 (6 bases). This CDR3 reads CASNAVGGYTNTEAFF. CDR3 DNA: TGTGCCAGCAACGCGGTAGGGGGGTATACGAACACTGAAGCTTTCTTT.